The 4 T cell receptor beta chains given below trace back to one sample, sequenced in a study of T cells in Graves' hyperthyroidism and ophthalmopathy. It was RNA transcripts that yielded the amplified TCR beta CDR3 regions. Using the HTBI primer set, a first-round RT-PCR was run on the TCR CDR3. TCRdb recomputed calls from the multiplex PCR reads with MiXCR, one row per CDR3 protein. In the table there are about 590,000 distinct CDR3 sequences, about 15% of which are singletons. The sequenced material came from blood. The source of these receptors is a woman aged 25 to 39 with Graves' hyperthyroidism.

In this sample, this clonotype turned up a few times. The rearrangement uses TRBV27 and TRBJ1-1; D is uncertain. Germline CDR1 is MNHEY and CDR2 is SMNVEV (reference sequence). The V gene lost 3 bases and the J gene lost 1 base, with 9 bases spanning the gap. This CDR3 comprises 14 residues. CDR3 region: CASSFGQTNTEAFF. DNA for the CDR3: TGTGCCAGCAGTTTCGGGCAGACGAACACTGAAGCTTTCTTT.

The V and J genes are TRBV6-1 and TRBJ2-1; 11 bases are a match to TRBD1. With V trimmed by 6 bases and J by 6 bases, 7 bases remained unmatched. Germline V lookup: CDR1 MNHNS, CDR2 SASEGT. The CDR3 spans 15 residues. This CDR3 is CASRTGTGGGNEQFF. The DNA for the CDR3 is TGTGCCAGCAGAACCGGGACAGGGGGGGGCAATGAGCAGTTCTTC.

This clonotype appeared a few times. This chain links TRBV6-1 with TRBJ2-3; 8 bases are a match to TRBD1. The CDR3 spans 18 residues. With 10 bases clipped from V and 1 base from J, the junction kept 19 bases outside the gene matches. Germline assignment: CDR1 MNHNS and CDR2 SASEGT. The CDR3 reads CANSRWGRGLQGTDTQYF. For the CDR3, the DNA is TGTGCCAACAGCCGTTGGGGCAGGGGGCTTCAGGGCACAGATACGCAGTATTTT.

The rearrangement links TRBV7-9 to TRBJ2-3, with 13 bases lining up with TRBD2. The V and J ends lost 5 bases and 5 bases, in that order; junction bases with no gene match: 7. This CDR3 is 16 amino acids long. Germline CDR1 and CDR2: SEHNR and FQNEAQ (reference sequence). Here the CDR3 DNA reads TGTGCCAGCAGCCCACTAGCGGGAGGGCCGATAGATACGCAGTATTTT. Translated, it gives CASSPLAGGPIDTQYF.